These 14 T cell receptor beta chains were all obtained from the same sample, sequenced in a study of Ad26.COV2.S vaccination and SARS-CoV-2 variants (dated by TCRdb to about 2021). The library was prepared using the immunoSEQ multiplex PCR assay. The table comes from immuneACCESS by way of TCRdb, which keeps in-frame sequences with V and J called. Part of the clones is missing from these tables; in studies checked, under half for an unresolved V gene and the rest for unknown reasons. This sample comprises around 450,000 clones, less than 95% of them detected only once. The ten largest clones represent approximately 4.5% of the sample. The sample's treatment or condition label is to be understood as: about 20 received Ad26.COV2.S at low or high dose, single or two shots; about five received placebo; per-sample allocation not given. For vaccine and placebo recipients, the sequenced repertoires came from samples collected on day 63 after the first injection.

The starting material was peripheral blood, obtained in a trial of Ad26.COV2.S vaccine versus placebo. Source of these receptors: a person aged 18 to 65 who received the Ad26.COV2.S COVID-19 vaccine or a placebo.

The chain employs TRBV7-8 and TRBJ1-5; 9 bases match TRBD1. The V and J ends lost 1 base and 0 bases, in that order; junction bases with no gene match: 7. The germline CDR1 and CDR2 sequences are SGHVS and FQNEAQ. The CDR3 is 18 amino acids. The CDR3 region is CASSLGYWDRVSNQPQHF. CDR3 DNA sequence: TGTGCCAGCAGCTTAGGATACTGGGACAGGGTTAGCAATCAGCCCCAGCATTTT.

A few counts support this clone. The V and J genes are TRBV7-3 and TRBJ1-5; 9 bases map to TRBD1. The germline gives CDR1 SGHTA, CDR2 FQGTGA. V lost 5 bases to trimming and J lost 5 bases; unmatched junction nucleotides: 16. The CDR3 covers 18 residues. The CDR3 spells CASSPWGQGKRWHQPQHF. The CDR3 DNA follows: TGTGCCAGCAGCCCCTGGGGACAGGGTAAGCGGTGGCATCAGCCCCAGCATTTT.

The count of this clone is one. The V and J genes are TRBV4-3 and TRBJ2-7; D is possibly TRBD1 or TRBD2 (6 bases each). The CDR3 length is 16 residues. Germline loops: CDR1 LGHNA, CDR2 YSLEER. Trimming pared 0 bases from V and 5 bases from J, leaving 17 bases between. Here the CDR3 reads CASSQDRYGGADEQYF. For the CDR3, the DNA is TGCGCCAGCAGCCAAGATCGGTACGGGGGCGCGGACGAGCAGTACTTC.

CDR3 protein: CASSLSPPGQGALGSYEQYF. The CDR3 coding sequence is TGTGCCAGCAGTTTATCGCCCCCCGGACAGGGGGCGCTGGGCAGCTACGAGCAGTACTTC. V is TRBV28 and J is TRBJ2-7; 11 bases align to TRBD1. The germline V gene has CDR1 MDHEN and CDR2 SYDVKM. Trimming took 1 base from V and 3 from J; bases not matched to a gene: 17. There are 20 residues in the CDR3. Complete variable domain (other parts from reference TRBV28 and TRBJ2-7): DVKVTQSSRYLVKRTGEKVFLECVQDMDHENMFWYRQDPGLGLRLIYFSYDVKMKEKGDIPEGYSVSREKKERFSLILESASTNQTSMYLCASSLSPPGQGALGSYEQYFGPGTRLTVT.

The rearrangement uses TRBV5-6 and TRBJ2-3, with no clear D. CDR1 SGHDT and CDR2 YYEEEE come from the germline V gene. The CDR3 spans 12 residues. V dropped 2 bases and J dropped 6 bases, with 7 bases sitting between them. CDR3 loop: CASSFEVDTQYF. In nucleotides, the CDR3 is TGTGCCAGCAGCTTTGAGGTGGATACGCAGTATTTT.

This clone has only a few counts. This chain joins TRBV11-3 and TRBJ2-1; TRBD2 agrees at 7 bases. CDR1 SGHNT and CDR2 YENEEA come from the germline V gene. This CDR3 is built from 15 residues. Unmatched junction bases numbered 7, after V lost 5 bases and J lost 3 bases. CDR3 region: CASSRSGGGYNEQFF. As DNA, the CDR3 is TGTGCCAGCAGCCGATCTGGCGGGGGCTACAATGAGCAGTTCTTC.

On this clone: Other nucleotide sequences in the sample specify the same CDR3. This chain uses TRBV5-1 with TRBJ2-6; no reliable D call. This CDR3 spans 14 amino acids. V was trimmed by 0 bases and J by 1 base, leaving 2 bases between them. Germline lookup yields CDR1 SGHRS and CDR2 YFSETQ. The CDR3 nucleotides read TGCGCCAGCAGCTTGGCGTCTGGGGCCAACGTCCTGACTTTC. It is translated as CASSLASGANVLTF.

The chain's CDR3 is CASSQETSGIYEQYF. The CDR3, as DNA: TGTGCCAGCAGCCAAGAAACTAGCGGGATCTACGAGCAGTACTTC. This rearrangement joins TRBV4-2 to TRBJ2-7; 10 nucleotides match TRBD2. The junction had 2 bases not matched to a gene; V was cut back by 0 bases and J by 3 bases. Germline-derived CDR1 and CDR2 are LGHNA and YNFKEQ. This CDR3 has 15 amino acids.

This sequence joins TRBV5-1 and TRBJ2-3; tentatively, D is TRBD1 (6 bases). Germline loops: CDR1 SGHRS, CDR2 YFSETQ. Between the trimmed V and J ends, which lost 3 bases and 2 bases, there was a span of 10 bases. This CDR3 comprises 14 residues. The CDR3 nucleotides are TGCGCCAGCAGCTCTGGACAGTTCACAGATACGCAGTATTTT. Amino acids: CASSSGQFTDTQYF.

V is TRBV28 and J is TRBJ2-5; D is ambiguous. This CDR3 is 11 amino acids long. Germline CDR1 is MDHEN and CDR2 is SYDVKM. The V end was cut by 6 bases, the J end by 4 bases, with 6 bases between. Written as DNA, the CDR3 is TGTGCCAGCAGCGATGTAGAGACCCAGTACTTC. Protein sequence: CASSDVETQYF.

V usage is TRBV19 and J usage is TRBJ2-5; unclear D gene. The CDR3 consists of 12 residues. Looked up from germline, CDR1 is LNHDA and CDR2 is SQIVND (reference sequence). The V end lost 3 bases, the J end lost 4 bases, and 6 bases lay between the germline ends. CDR3 coding DNA: TGTGCCAGTAGTATGTTAAGAGAGACCCAGTACTTC. Encoded protein: CASSMLRETQYF.

The chain uses TRBV10-3 and TRBJ2-7; 11 bases line up with TRBD1. V lost 11 bases, J lost 7 bases, and 10 bases stayed unmatched. This CDR3 has 13 residues. Germline V gives CDR1 ENHRY, CDR2 SYGVKD. CDR3: CALSGTGGGEQYF. The DNA for the CDR3 is TGTGCCCTCTCCGGGACAGGGGGTGGTGAGCAGTACTTC.

The chain joins TRBV5-4 to TRBJ1-3; 12 bases agree with TRBD1. This CDR3 has 17 residues. The trim removed 4 bases at V and 0 bases at J, leaving 5 bases unmatched. Germline V gene sequence: CDR1 SGHNT, CDR2 YYREEE (reference sequence). The CDR3 region is CASSRDRGPNSGNTIYF. Here the CDR3 DNA reads TGTGCCAGCAGCCGGGACAGGGGGCCCAACTCTGGAAACACCATATATTTT.

The chain couples TRBV29-1 to TRBJ2-3; unclear D gene. V was trimmed by 3 bases and J by 6 bases, leaving 10 bases between them. CDR1 SQVTM and CDR2 ANQGSEA come from the germline V gene. The CDR3 has 12 amino acids. CDR3 region: CSVDWVGDTQYF. In DNA, the CDR3 is TGCAGCGTTGACTGGGTGGGCGATACGCAGTATTTT.